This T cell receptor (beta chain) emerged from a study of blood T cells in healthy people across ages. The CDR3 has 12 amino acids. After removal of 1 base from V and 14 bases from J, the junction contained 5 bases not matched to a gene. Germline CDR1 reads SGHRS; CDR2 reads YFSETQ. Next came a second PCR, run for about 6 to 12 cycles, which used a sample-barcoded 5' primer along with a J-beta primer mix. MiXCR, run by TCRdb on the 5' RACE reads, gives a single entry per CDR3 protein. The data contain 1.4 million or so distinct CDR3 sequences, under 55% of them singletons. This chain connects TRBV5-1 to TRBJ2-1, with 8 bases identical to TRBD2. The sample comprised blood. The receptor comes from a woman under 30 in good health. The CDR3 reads CASSLLSGKEFF. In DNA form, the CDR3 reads TGCGCCAGCAGCTTGCTTAGCGGGAAAGAGTTCTTC.